The clone carrying this TCR beta chain was seen only a few times. What it recognizes is unknown. This entry belongs to a study of T cells after yellow fever vaccination. About the research overall: With SMART-Seq v4 Ultra Low Input, the fractions containing low cell numbers were prepared. Findings and limits, study-wide: Subsequent to the booster, the majority of primary-vaccination clones reappeared (roughly 96% CD4, around 85% CD8). Abundant clonotypes from the bulk population could get into FACS-sorted repertoires as contaminants.

5'RACE template switching generated TCR cDNA, adding a universal primer site and UMIs. TCRdb reprocessed the 5' RACE reads with MiXCR, giving one entry per CDR3 protein. The sample has about 68,000 distinct CDR3 sequences, about 6% seen once. The CDR3 contains 16 residues. V was trimmed by 4 bases and J by 0 bases, leaving 14 bases between them. Per the germline V gene, CDR1 is SGHVS and CDR2 is FNYEAQ. This chain joins TRBV7-6 and TRBJ2-3; maybe TRBD2 (5 bases). The origin of this receptor is a man younger than 35 who received the YFV17D yellow fever vaccine. Sample: CD8+ T cells sorted from PBMCs, taken around 45 days after the first yellow fever vaccination. This CDR3 reads CASSSVTRASTDTQYF. The CDR3 coding sequence is TGTGCCAGCAGCTCAGTCACTAGGGCGAGCACAGATACGCAGTATTTT.